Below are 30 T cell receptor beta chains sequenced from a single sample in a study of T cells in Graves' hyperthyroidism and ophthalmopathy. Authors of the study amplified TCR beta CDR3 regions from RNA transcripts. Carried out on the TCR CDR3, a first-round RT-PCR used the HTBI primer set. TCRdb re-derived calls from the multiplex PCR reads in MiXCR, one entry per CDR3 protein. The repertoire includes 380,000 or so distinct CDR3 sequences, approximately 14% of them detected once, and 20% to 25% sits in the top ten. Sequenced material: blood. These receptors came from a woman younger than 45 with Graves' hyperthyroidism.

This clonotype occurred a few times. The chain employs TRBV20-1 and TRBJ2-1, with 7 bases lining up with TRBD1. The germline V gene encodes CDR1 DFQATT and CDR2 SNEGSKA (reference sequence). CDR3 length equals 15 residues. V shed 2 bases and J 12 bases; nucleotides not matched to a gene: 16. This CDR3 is CSARKVDRQGTRQFF. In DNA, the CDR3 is TGCAGTGCTAGAAAGGTCGACCGACAGGGTACTAGGCAGTTCTTC.

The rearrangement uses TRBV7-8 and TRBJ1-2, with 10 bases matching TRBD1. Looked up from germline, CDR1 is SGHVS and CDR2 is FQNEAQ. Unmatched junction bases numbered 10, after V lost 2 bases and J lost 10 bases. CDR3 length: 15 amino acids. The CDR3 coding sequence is TGTGCCAGCAGCTTAACCCCGGGACAGGGGAGATCCTACACCTTC. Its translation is CASSLTPGQGRSYTF.

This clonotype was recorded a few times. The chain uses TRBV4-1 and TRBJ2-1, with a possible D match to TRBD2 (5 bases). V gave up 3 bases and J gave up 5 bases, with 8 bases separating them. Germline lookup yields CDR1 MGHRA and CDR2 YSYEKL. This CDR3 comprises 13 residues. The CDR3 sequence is CASSQTGNNEQFF. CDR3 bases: TGCGCCAGCAGCCAGACGGGAAACAATGAGCAGTTCTTC.

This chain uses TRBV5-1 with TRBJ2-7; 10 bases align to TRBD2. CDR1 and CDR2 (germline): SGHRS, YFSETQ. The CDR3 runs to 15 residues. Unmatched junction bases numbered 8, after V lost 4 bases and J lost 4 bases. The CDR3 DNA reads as TGCGCCAGCAGCCCCGGAGCGGGAGGGGGGTACGAGCAGTACTTC. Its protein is CASSPGAGGGYEQYF.

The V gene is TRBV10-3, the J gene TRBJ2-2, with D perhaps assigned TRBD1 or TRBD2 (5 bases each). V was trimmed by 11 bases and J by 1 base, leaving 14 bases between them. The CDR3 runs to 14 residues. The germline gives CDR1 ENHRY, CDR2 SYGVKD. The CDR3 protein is CASRGVENTGELFF. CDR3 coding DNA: TGTGCCTCCCGAGGGGTTGAGAACACCGGGGAGCTGTTTTTT.

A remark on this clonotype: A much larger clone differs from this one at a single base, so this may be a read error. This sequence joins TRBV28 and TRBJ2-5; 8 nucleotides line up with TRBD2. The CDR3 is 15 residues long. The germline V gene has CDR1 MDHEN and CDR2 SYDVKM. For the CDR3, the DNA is TGTGCCAGCAGGGCCGGCCTAGCGGGTCAAGGGACCCAGTACTTC. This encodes CASRAGLAGQGTQYF.

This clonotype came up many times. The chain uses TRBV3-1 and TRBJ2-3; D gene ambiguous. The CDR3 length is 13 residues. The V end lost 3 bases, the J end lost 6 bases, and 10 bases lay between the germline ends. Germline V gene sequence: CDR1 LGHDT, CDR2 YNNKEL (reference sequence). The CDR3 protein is CASSHGHHDTQYF. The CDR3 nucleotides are TGTGCCAGCAGCCACGGCCACCACGATACGCAGTATTTT.

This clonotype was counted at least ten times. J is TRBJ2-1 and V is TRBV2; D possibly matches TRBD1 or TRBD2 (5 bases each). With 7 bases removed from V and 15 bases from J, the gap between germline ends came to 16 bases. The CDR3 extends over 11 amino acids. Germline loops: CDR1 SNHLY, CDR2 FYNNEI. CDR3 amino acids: CASTGTQNTFF. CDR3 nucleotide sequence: TGTGCCAGCACTGGGACCCAGAATACGTTCTTC.

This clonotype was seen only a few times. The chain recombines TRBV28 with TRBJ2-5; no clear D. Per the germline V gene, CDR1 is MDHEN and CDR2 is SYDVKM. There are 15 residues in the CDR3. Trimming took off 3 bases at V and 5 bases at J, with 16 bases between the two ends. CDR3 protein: CASSLPGQVQETQYF. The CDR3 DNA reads TGTGCCAGCAGTTTGCCTGGGCAGGTTCAGGAGACCCAGTACTTC.

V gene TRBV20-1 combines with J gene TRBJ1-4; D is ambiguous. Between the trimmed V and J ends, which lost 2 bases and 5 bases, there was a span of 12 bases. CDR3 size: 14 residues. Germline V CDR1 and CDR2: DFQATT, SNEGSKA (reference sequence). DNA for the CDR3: TGCAGTGCTAGAAGCGGAAGTGGGAATGAAAAACTGTTTTTT. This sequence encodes CSARSGSGNEKLFF.

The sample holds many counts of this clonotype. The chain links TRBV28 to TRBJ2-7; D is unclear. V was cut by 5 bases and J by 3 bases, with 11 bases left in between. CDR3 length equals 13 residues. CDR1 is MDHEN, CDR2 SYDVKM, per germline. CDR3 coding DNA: TGTGCCAGCAGTCGTATCGGCGGCTACGAGCAGTACTTC. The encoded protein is CASSRIGGYEQYF.

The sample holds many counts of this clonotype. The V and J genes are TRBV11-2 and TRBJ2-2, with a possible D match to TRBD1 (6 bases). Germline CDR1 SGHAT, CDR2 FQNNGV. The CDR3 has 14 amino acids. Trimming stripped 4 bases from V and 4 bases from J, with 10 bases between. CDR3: CASSSGAVTGELFF. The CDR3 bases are TGTGCCAGCAGCTCAGGGGCAGTCACCGGGGAGCTGTTTTTT.

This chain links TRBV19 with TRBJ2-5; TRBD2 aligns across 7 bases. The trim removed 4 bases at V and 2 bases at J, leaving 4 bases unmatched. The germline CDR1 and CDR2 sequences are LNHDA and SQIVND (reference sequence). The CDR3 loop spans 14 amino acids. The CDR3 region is CASSNSRGQETQYF. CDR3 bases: TGTGCCAGTAGTAACTCGCGGGGGCAAGAGACCCAGTACTTC.

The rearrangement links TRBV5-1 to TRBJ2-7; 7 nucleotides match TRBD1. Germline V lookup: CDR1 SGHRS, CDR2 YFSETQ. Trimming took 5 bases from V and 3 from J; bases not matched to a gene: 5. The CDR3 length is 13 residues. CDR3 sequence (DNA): TGCGCCAGCAGACAGGGACAGATCTACGAGCAGTACTTC. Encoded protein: CASRQGQIYEQYF.

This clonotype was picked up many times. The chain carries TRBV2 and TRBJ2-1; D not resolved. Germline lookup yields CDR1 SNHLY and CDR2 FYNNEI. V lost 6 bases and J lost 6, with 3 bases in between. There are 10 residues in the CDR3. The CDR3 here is CASRLNEQFF. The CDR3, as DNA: TGTGCCAGCAGACTCAATGAGCAGTTCTTC.

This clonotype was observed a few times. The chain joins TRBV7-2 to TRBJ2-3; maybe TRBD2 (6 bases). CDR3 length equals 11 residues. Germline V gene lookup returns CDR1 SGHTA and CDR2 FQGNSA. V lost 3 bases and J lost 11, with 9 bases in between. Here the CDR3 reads CASSFRGGQYF. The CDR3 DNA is TGTGCCAGCAGCTTCCGGGGAGGGCAGTATTTT.

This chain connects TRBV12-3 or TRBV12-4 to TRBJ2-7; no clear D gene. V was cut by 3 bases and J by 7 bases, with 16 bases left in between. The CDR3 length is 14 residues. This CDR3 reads CASSLVIAGEEQYF. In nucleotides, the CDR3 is TGTGCCAGCAGTTTGGTGATAGCCGGAGAGGAGCAGTACTTC.

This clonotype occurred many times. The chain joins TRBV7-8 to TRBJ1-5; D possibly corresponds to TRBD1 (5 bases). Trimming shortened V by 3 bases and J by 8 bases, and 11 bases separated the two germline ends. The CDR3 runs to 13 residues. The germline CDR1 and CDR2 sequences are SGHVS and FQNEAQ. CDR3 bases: TGTGCCAGCAGCTTCTATCCGGGGGAGCCCCAGCATTTT. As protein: CASSFYPGEPQHF.

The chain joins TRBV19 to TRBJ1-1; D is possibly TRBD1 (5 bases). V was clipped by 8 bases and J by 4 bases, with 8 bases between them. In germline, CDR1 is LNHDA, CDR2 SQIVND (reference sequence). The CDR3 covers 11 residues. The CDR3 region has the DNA TGTGCCAGTCATAGGGGCACTGAAGCTTTCTTT. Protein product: CASHRGTEAFF.

The CDR3 sequence: CASSPAGGANYGYTF. The CDR3 DNA reads as TGTGCCAGCTCACCAGCTGGGGGAGCTAACTATGGCTACACCTTC. The chain carries TRBV18 and TRBJ1-2, with D maybe TRBD1 (5 bases). The CDR3 has 15 residues. Trimming cost V 2 bases and J 0 bases, with 10 bases left between them. The germline gives CDR1 KGHSH, CDR2 LQKENI.

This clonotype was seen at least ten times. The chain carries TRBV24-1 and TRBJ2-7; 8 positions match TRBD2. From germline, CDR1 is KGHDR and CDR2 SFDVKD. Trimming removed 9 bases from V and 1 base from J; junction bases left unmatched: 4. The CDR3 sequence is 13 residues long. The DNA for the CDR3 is TGTGCCACCGGAGCGGGAGAGTCCTACGAGCAGTACTTC. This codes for CATGAGESYEQYF.

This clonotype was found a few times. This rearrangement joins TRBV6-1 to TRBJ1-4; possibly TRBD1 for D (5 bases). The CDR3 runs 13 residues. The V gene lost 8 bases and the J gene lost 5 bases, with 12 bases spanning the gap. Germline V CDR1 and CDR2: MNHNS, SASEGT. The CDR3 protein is CASPGGPNEKLFF. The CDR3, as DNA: TGTGCCAGCCCGGGGGGACCGAATGAAAAACTGTTTTTT.

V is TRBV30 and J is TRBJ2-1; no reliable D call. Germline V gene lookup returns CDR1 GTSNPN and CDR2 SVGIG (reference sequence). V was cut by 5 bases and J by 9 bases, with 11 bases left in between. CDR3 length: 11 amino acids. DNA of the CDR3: TGTGCCTGGGACCTAGTAGGTGAGCAGTTCTTC. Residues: CAWDLVGEQFF.

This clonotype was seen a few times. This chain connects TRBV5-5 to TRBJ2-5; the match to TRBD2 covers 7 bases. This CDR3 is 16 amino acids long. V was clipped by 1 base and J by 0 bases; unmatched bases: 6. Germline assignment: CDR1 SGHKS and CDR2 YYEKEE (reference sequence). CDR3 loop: CASSLLSGSYQETQYF. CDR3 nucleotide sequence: TGTGCCAGCAGCTTGCTTAGCGGGTCGTACCAAGAGACCCAGTACTTC.

The CDR3 here is CSVKQGRDNSPLHF. In DNA form, the CDR3 reads TGCAGCGTGAAACAGGGGCGCGATAATTCACCCCTCCACTTT. The genes are TRBV29-1 and TRBJ1-6; TRBD1 agrees at 7 bases. The CDR3 covers 14 residues. With 6 bases clipped from V and 5 bases from J, the junction kept 7 bases outside the gene matches. The germline V gene has CDR1 SQVTM and CDR2 ANQGSEA.

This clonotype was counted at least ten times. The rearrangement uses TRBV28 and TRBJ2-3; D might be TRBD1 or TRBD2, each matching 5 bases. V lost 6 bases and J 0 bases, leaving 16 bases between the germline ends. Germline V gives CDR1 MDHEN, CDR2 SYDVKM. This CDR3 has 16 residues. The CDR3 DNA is TGTGCCAGCAGCTTAGGAGGCAGGGCAAGCACAGATACGCAGTATTTT. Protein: CASSLGGRASTDTQYF.

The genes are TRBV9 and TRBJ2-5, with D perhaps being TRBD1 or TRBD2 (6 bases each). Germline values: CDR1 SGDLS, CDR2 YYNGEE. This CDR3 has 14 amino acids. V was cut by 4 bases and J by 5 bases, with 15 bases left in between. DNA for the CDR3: TGTGCCAGCAGCCGGACGGGGGCGAGGGAGACCCAGTACTTC. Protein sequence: CASSRTGARETQYF.

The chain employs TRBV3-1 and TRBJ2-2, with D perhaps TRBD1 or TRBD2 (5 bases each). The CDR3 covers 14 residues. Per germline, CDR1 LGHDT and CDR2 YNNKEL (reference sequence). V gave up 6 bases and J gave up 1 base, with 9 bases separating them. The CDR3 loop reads CASSRDGNTGELFF. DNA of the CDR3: TGTGCCAGCAGTAGGGACGGGAACACCGGGGAGCTGTTTTTT.

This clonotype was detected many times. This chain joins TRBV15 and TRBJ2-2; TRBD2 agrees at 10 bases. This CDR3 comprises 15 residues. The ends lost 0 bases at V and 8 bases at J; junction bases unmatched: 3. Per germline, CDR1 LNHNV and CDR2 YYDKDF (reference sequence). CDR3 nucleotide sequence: TGTGCCACCAGCAGAGAACTAGCGGGATTTGGGGAGCTGTTTTTT. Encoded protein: CATSRELAGFGELFF.

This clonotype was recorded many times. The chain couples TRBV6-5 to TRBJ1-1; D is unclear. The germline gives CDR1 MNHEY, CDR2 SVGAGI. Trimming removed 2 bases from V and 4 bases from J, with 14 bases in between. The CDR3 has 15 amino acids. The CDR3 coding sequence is TGTGCCAGCAGTTACGACCCGGGGTCGATCACTGAAGCTTTCTTT. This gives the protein CASSYDPGSITEAFF.